Below are 2 T cell receptor beta chains sequenced from a single sample in a study of T cell repertoires in cytomegalovirus infection (dated by TCRdb to between 2017 and 2020). The antigens of these receptors remain unknown. This sample was sequenced with an Illumina HiSeq 1500. TCRdb reprocessing: public reads trimmed at Q25 with fastp, clones called with MiXCR, in-frame beta chains kept. Rows with a matching CDR3 protein are joined into one entry that keeps the most common DNA and genes. For this sample there are approximately 770,000 distinct CDR3 sequences; about 27% appear just once. Of the sample, less than 15% falls within the top ten clones. Sample treatment or condition, as interpreted from the label and publication: in vitro stimulation with specific CMV peptide epitopes to enrich CMV-specific T cells. Specimen: cultured CD8+ T cells from PBMCs, collected from culture after CMV antigen stimulation. These receptors were taken from a human donor in good health (CMV status not recorded). Some clones in this sample may be carry-over from other donors' samples.

The rearrangement uses TRBV12-3 or TRBV12-4 and TRBJ1-1; D uncertain. Deletions cut 2 bases from V and 11 bases from J, with 9 bases between. The CDR3 spans 11 residues. CDR3 in DNA: TGTGCCAGCAGTTTAAATGCCGTGGCTTTCTTT. Translation gives CASSLNAVAFF.

Only a few counts were recorded for this clonotype. The V and J genes are TRBV11-3 and TRBJ2-1; 9 bases are shared with TRBD1. Germline trimming cut 4 bases from V and 4 bases from J; bases unmatched to any gene: 8. This CDR3 is 16 amino acids long. CDR1 and CDR2 from the germline V gene are SGHNT and YENEEA. This chain's CDR3 is CASSYSSGTGYNEQFF. The CDR3 DNA sequence: TGTGCCAGCAGCTATTCCTCAGGGACAGGGTACAATGAGCAGTTCTTC.